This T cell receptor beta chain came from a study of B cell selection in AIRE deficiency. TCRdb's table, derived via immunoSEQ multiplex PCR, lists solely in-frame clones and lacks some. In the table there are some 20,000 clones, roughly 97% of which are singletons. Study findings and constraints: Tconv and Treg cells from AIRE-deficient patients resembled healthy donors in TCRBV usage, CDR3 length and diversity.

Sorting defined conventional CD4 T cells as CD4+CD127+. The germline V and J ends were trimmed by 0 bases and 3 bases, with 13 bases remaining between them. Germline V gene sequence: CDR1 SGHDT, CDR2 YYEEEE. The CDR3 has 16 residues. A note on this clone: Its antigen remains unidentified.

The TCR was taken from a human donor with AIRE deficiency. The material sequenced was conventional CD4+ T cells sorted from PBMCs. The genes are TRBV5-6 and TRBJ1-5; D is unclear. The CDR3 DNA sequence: TGTGCCAGCAGCTTGGTCGATGGCCGGCTCAATCAGCCCCAGCATTTT. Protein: CASSLVDGRLNQPQHF.